Reported below is one TCR beta chain. This record belongs to a study of blood T cell repertoires in COVID-19. About the study: The United States, Italy and Spain supplied acute and convalescent COVID-19 samples. PBMCs, B-cell-depleted T cells, or T cells were the source of the cDNA or gDNA that made up the material.

Original handling: How many nucleated cells were present was estimated from reference gene primer amplification. The repertoire was sequenced with immunoSEQ multiplex PCR; TCRdb's copy has only in-frame clones and lacks some. V, J and clone size are taken as reported in that table, and D and trimming were inferred from the DNA itself. This sample has around 70,000 clones; around 78% occur once, and the top ten carry around a sixth. The CDR3 runs to 13 residues. CDR1 and CDR2 (germline): MNHEY, SMNVEV (reference sequence). J gave up 6 bases and V 9 bases, and 11 bases lay outside the gene matches. V and J are TRBV27 and TRBJ2-7; 7 bases agree with TRBD1. Sequencing was performed on peripheral blood. The receptor comes from a human donor in a cohort sampled during active COVID-19. CDR3 region: CASSNRGRIEQYF. CDR3 sequence (DNA): TGTGCCAGTTCCAACAGGGGAAGAATCGAGCAGTACTTC.